The next 29 T cell receptor beta chains were all read from a single sample in a study of blood T cell repertoires in COVID-19. The method was immunoSEQ multiplex PCR; TCRdb's version includes in-frame clones alone and lacks a portion of them. The sample has nearly 30,000 clones; about 88% are singletons. The sample consisted of peripheral blood. The receptors were sampled from a man between 65 and 85 years old with active or convalescent COVID-19.

The V and J genes are TRBV5-1 and TRBJ1-3, with 8 bases that match TRBD1. The V gene end was trimmed by 0 bases and the J gene end by 0 bases; junction bases not matched to a gene: 8. The CDR3 is 18 amino acids. CDR1 is SGHRS, CDR2 YFSETQ, per germline. CDR3 DNA sequence: TGCGCCAGCAGCTTGGGAGACAGGGGCCCCCTCTCTGGAAACACCATATATTTT. It is translated as CASSLGDRGPLSGNTIYF. Using reference TRBV5-1 and TRBJ1-3 for the parts outside the CDR3, the full variable domain is KAGVTQTPRYLIKTRGQQVTLSCSPISGHRSVSWYQQTPGQGLQFLFEYFSETQRNKGNFPGRFSGRQFSNSRSEMNVSTLELGDSALYLCASSLGDRGPLSGNTIYFGEGSWLTVV.

The chain employs TRBV7-6 and TRBJ2-1; weak D call: TRBD2 (6 bases). CDR1 and CDR2 (germline): SGHVS, FNYEAQ. CDR3 size: 16 residues. The V end was cut by 1 base, the J end by 4 bases, with 14 bases between. The CDR3 loop reads CASSLGAGLRYNEQFF. The CDR3 nucleotides are TGTGCCAGCAGCTTAGGGGCGGGGCTAAGATACAATGAGCAGTTCTTC.

The gene calls are TRBV6-5 and TRBJ1-3; D may be TRBD1 (5 bases). The V gene lost 4 bases and the J gene lost 7 bases, with 20 bases spanning the gap. Germline V gene lookup returns CDR1 MNHEY and CDR2 SVGAGI. The CDR3 consists of 16 residues. In DNA, the CDR3 is TGTGCCAGCAGTTCCCTGACAGATTCTTACTACAACACCATATATTTT. Its protein product is CASSSLTDSYYNTIYF.

This clone appeared once. The chain recombines TRBV18 with TRBJ1-5; 8 bases match TRBD1. This CDR3 comprises 15 residues. Germline V lookup: CDR1 KGHSH, CDR2 LQKENI. V trimming: 5 bases; J trimming: 5 bases; junction bases outside the gene matches: 8. The CDR3, as DNA: TGTGCCAGCTCAGCAAATCAGGGGGCGGATCAGCCCCAGCATTTT. This translates into CASSANQGADQPQHF.

The rearrangement uses TRBV4-3 and TRBJ2-2; TRBD2 is a possible D gene (6 bases). The ends were cut back, 0 bases at V and 6 bases at J, with 11 bases in the middle. The CDR3 totals 15 residues. In germline, CDR1 is LGHNA, CDR2 YSLEER. DNA for the CDR3: TGCGCCAGCAGCCAAGATCTCGGGGGAGCCGGGGAGCTGTTTTTT. It yields the protein CASSQDLGGAGELFF.

The CDR3 DNA reads as TGTGCCAGCAGCTCCGGGACAGGCAACACTGAAGCTTTCTTT. It encodes CASSSGTGNTEAFF. This rearrangement joins TRBV7-9 to TRBJ1-1, with 8 bases matching TRBD1. CDR3 length equals 14 residues. J was trimmed by 2 bases and V by 4 bases; bases with no gene match: 3. From germline, CDR1 is SEHNR and CDR2 FQNEAQ (reference sequence).

The chain employs TRBV6-5 and TRBJ1-2; 11 nucleotides match TRBD1. Looked up from germline, CDR1 is MNHEY and CDR2 is SVGAGI. V lost 5 bases, J lost 4 bases, and 6 bases stayed unmatched. The CDR3 sequence is 15 residues long. The CDR3 nucleotides are TGTGCCAGCAGTCTCGGACAGGGGGCCAGCTATGGCTACACCTTC. It specifies CASSLGQGASYGYTF.

This clone was found once. The chain joins TRBV7-2 to TRBJ1-4; 8 positions agree with TRBD1. CDR3 length: 15 amino acids. Germline CDR1 SGHTA, CDR2 FQGNSA. Germline trimming cut 4 bases from V and 8 bases from J; bases unmatched to any gene: 9. The CDR3 reads CASSSWDRPSEKLFF. Written as DNA, the CDR3 is TGTGCCAGCAGCTCATGGGACAGGCCTTCAGAAAAACTGTTTTTT.

The chain carries TRBV5-1 and TRBJ1-1; 7 nucleotides line up with TRBD1. The CDR3 length is 16 residues. Germline lookup yields CDR1 SGHRS and CDR2 YFSETQ. V trimming: 4 bases; J trimming: 0 bases; junction bases outside the gene matches: 9. The CDR3 DNA reads as TGCGCCAGCAGCCTTACCTACAGGGGCGTGAACACTGAAGCTTTCTTT. It specifies CASSLTYRGVNTEAFF.

The genes are TRBV12-3 or TRBV12-4 and TRBJ1-1; possibly TRBD1 for D (6 bases). Between the trimmed V and J ends, which lost 6 bases and 10 bases, there was a span of 15 bases. The CDR3 sequence is 12 residues long. CDR3 sequence reads: CASSRGGGGAFF. CDR3 coding DNA: TGTGCCAGCAGCCGCGGGGGAGGGGGAGCTTTCTTT.

This clone was observed once. This chain uses TRBV3-1 (or the pseudogene TRBV3-2) with TRBJ2-4; the D gene is possibly TRBD2 (6 bases). Trimming pared 4 bases from V and 14 bases from J, leaving 18 bases between. The CDR3 runs 13 residues. Germline lookup yields CDR1 LGHDT and CDR2 YNNKEL (reference sequence). DNA for the CDR3: TGTGCCAGCAGCCTAGGGTTAGTGGCGGGAAAGTACTTC. This sequence encodes CASSLGLVAGKYF.

This clone was picked up a small number of times. V and J are TRBV7-9 and TRBJ1-1, with D possibly matching TRBD1 (6 bases). Germline-derived CDR1 and CDR2 are SEHNR and FQNEAQ (reference sequence). V was clipped by 1 base and J by 3 bases, with 15 bases between them. The CDR3 contains 16 residues. CDR3 sequence (DNA): TGTGCCAGCAGCTTAGGGATGGGGGCGCCGGACACTGAAGCTTTCTTT. Protein: CASSLGMGAPDTEAFF.

CDR3 residues: CASSYEEDYEQYV. In nucleotides, the CDR3 is TGTGCCAGCAGTTACGAGGAAGACTACGAGCAGTACGTC. The J gene is TRBJ2-7, the V gene TRBV6-2 or TRBV6-3; D is unclear. Per germline, CDR1 MNHEY and CDR2 SVGEGT. The CDR3 totals 13 residues. Trimming removed 2 bases at V and 3 bases at J, with 8 bases between.

Notes on this clone: At one boundary the junction diverges from the germline segment, which might be a read error. The chain employs TRBV7-9 and TRBJ2-5, with a weak D call TRBD1 (5 bases). Germline CDR1 and CDR2: SEHNR and FQNEAQ (reference sequence). This CDR3 contains 17 residues. In DNA, the CDR3 is TGTGCCAGCAGCTTAGGAATAGTAGGGGCCGACCAGGAGACCCAGTACTTC. Translating it yields CASSLGIVGADQETQYF.

V is TRBV4-1 and J is TRBJ2-2; TRBD2 agrees at 9 bases. The CDR3 has 15 amino acids. The V gene's germline CDR1 is MGHRA and CDR2 YSYEKL. Losses at the gene ends were 6 bases for V and 2 bases for J; bases not matched to a gene: 4. DNA of the CDR3: TGCGCCAGCAGGGGGACTAGCCGAAACACCGGGGAGCTGTTTTTT. Translated: CASRGTSRNTGELFF.

This rearrangement joins TRBV2 to TRBJ2-1; TRBD1 aligns across 9 bases. The germline gives CDR1 SNHLY, CDR2 FYNNEI. J was trimmed by 8 bases and V by 7 bases; bases with no gene match: 9. The CDR3 is 14 amino acids. The CDR3: CASTTGTGFDEQFF. The CDR3 DNA follows: TGTGCCAGCACGACCGGGACAGGGTTCGATGAGCAGTTCTTC.

The chain couples TRBV6-2 or TRBV6-3 to TRBJ2-3, with TRBD2 matching over 8 bases. This CDR3 is built from 19 residues. Germline trimming cut 2 bases from V and 3 bases from J; bases unmatched to any gene: 16. Germline V gene data show CDR1 as MNHEY and CDR2 as SVGEGT. DNA of the CDR3: TGTGCCAGCAGTTACCCTTCTTTGCGGGGGGCCGGGAGTACAGATACGCAGTATTTT. The encoded protein is CASSYPSLRGAGSTDTQYF.

The V call is TRBV3-1 (or the pseudogene TRBV3-2), the J call TRBJ2-5; the D gene is possibly TRBD1 (6 bases). Germline V gives CDR1 LGHDT, CDR2 YNNKEL (reference sequence). The V gene lost 2 bases and the J gene lost 2 bases, with 9 bases spanning the gap. The CDR3 contains 14 residues. CDR3 nucleotide sequence: TGTGCCAGCAGCCAACCAGGACAGCAAGAGACCCAGTACTTC. It encodes CASSQPGQQETQYF.

V and J are TRBV5-6 and TRBJ2-5; tentatively, D is TRBD2 (6 bases). CDR1 and CDR2 from the germline V gene are SGHDT and YYEEEE. V lost 7 bases, J lost 5 bases, and 15 bases lay in between. The CDR3 is 13 amino acids. DNA of the CDR3: TGTGCCAGCGGTTCTGGGGACTCGGAGACCCAGTACTTC. Its protein product is CASGSGDSETQYF.

The genes are TRBV7-2 and TRBJ2-7; maybe TRBD2 (6 bases). Germline values: CDR1 SGHTA, CDR2 FQGNSA. This CDR3 comprises 13 residues. Trimming left V 6 bases short and J 3 bases short, with 12 bases between. The CDR3 region is CASRPTSGYEQYF. CDR3 sequence (DNA): TGTGCCAGCAGGCCGACTAGTGGCTACGAGCAGTACTTC. The variable domain in full, completed from reference TRBV7-2 and TRBJ2-7, reads GAGVSQSPSNKVTEKGKDVELRCDPISGHTALYWYRQSLGQGLEFLIYFQGNSAPDKSGLPSDRFSAERTGGSVSTLTIQRTQQEDSAVYLCASRPTSGYEQYFGPGTRLTVT.

J is TRBJ2-3 and V is TRBV19, with 8 bases that match TRBD2. Germline loops: CDR1 LNHDA, CDR2 SQIVND (reference sequence). Trimming at V came to 2 bases and at J to 4 bases, leaving 5 bases not matched to a gene. This CDR3 is 15 amino acids long. DNA for the CDR3: TGTGCCAGTAGTATATCGGGAGGGCCAGCAGATACGCAGTATTTT. Translating it yields CASSISGGPADTQYF.

The chain combines TRBV19 with TRBJ2-3; D gene unclear. The germline V and J ends were trimmed by 3 bases and 2 bases, with 6 bases remaining between them. The CDR3 spans 13 residues. The germline V gene encodes CDR1 LNHDA and CDR2 SQIVND (reference sequence). The CDR3 bases are TGTGCCAGTAGTATCCGGTTCACAGATACGCAGTATTTT. This gives the protein CASSIRFTDTQYF.

The chain recombines TRBV18 with TRBJ2-7, with a tentative D call TRBD2 (6 bases). Germline CDR1 KGHSH, CDR2 LQKENI. The V end lost 6 bases, the J end lost 3 bases, and 12 bases lay between the germline ends. There are 13 residues in the CDR3. The CDR3 DNA follows: TGTGCCAGCTCTCCCACCGGGAGCTACGAGCAGTACTTC. Translation gives CASSPTGSYEQYF.

The chain has TRBV2 and TRBJ2-5; weak D call: TRBD1 (5 bases). The germline V gene has CDR1 SNHLY and CDR2 FYNNEI. The CDR3 has 12 amino acids. The V and J ends lost 7 bases and 2 bases respectively, with 8 bases between them. The CDR3 protein is CASNRLQETQYF. The CDR3 DNA is TGTGCCAGCAACAGGTTACAAGAGACCCAGTACTTC.

The chain links TRBV2 to TRBJ1-4; no definite D call. V lost 2 bases to trimming and J lost 8 bases, with 6 bases between them. The CDR3 runs to 12 residues. Germline CDR1 reads SNHLY; CDR2 reads FYNNEI. The DNA of the CDR3 is TGTGCCAGCAGTGAATTTGGCGAAAAACTGTTTTTT. Its translation is CASSEFGEKLFF.

The chain links TRBV5-6 to TRBJ2-2; D perhaps matches TRBD2 (7 bases). The CDR3 spans 16 residues. The V and J ends lost 0 bases and 4 bases respectively, with 13 bases between them. Germline values: CDR1 SGHDT, CDR2 YYEEEE. CDR3 sequence reads: CASSLEFGGRTGELFF. The CDR3 region has the DNA TGTGCCAGCAGCTTGGAATTCGGGGGGCGCACCGGGGAGCTGTTTTTT.

This rearrangement joins TRBV7-9 to TRBJ1-5; perhaps TRBD1 as D (5 bases). Between the trimmed V and J ends, which lost 1 base and 6 bases, there was a span of 13 bases. The germline V gene encodes CDR1 SEHNR and CDR2 FQNEAQ (reference sequence). The CDR3 consists of 15 residues. The DNA for the CDR3 is TGTGCCAGCAGCTTAGAAGGGGATGCAGGTCAGCCCCAGCATTTT. This codes for CASSLEGDAGQPQHF.

The chain joins TRBV7-2 to TRBJ2-3; the match to TRBD2 covers 7 bases. The CDR3 is 16 amino acids. Germline CDR1 and CDR2: SGHTA and FQGNSA. V shed 5 bases, J shed 6 bases, and the junction held 14 bases outside the gene matches. The CDR3 protein is CASSPMGTTLADTQYF. The CDR3 DNA reads as TGTGCCAGCAGCCCAATGGGGACTACTTTAGCCGATACGCAGTATTTT.

The chain employs TRBV3-1 (or the pseudogene TRBV3-2) and TRBJ2-4; D is possibly TRBD1 (6 bases). The CDR3 spans 14 residues. V lost 1 base to trimming and J lost 6 bases, with 10 bases between them. Germline CDR1 LGHDT, CDR2 YNNKEL (reference sequence). CDR3: CASSQGGLRNIQYF. The CDR3 DNA follows: TGTGCCAGCAGCCAAGGGGGGCTAAGAAACATTCAGTACTTC.